The rows below give T cell receptor beta chains drawn from one sample of a study of T-cell reconstitution after alpha-beta-depleted transplantation in children. TCRdb ran MiXCR on the PCR reads and lists one entry per CDR3 protein. The sample consists of fewer than 700,000 distinct CDR3 sequences, roughly 24% of them appearing once. The sample was PBMCs, mostly from graft donor cells, taken 360 days after TCRalphabeta/CD19-depleted stem cell transplant. These receptors originate from a boy younger than two who had a stem cell transplant for acute myeloid leukemia, so the T cells may come from the graft donor. CDR3s include the opening cysteine and the closing phenylalanine or tryptophan. The D gene is left open where the match is weak. Not all rows give a size; the values are once, few, many and, for expanded clones, a class.

v_call	cdr3_length	d_call	j_call	clone_size	cdr3_aa	cdr3_nt
TRBV29-1	13	TRBD1	TRBJ1-1	-	CSAHRGGNTEAFF	TGCAGCGCACACAGGGGGGGTAACACTGAAGCTTTCTTT
TRBV20-1	11	-	TRBJ1-2	few	CSATPNYGYTF	TGCAGTGCGACCCCCAACTATGGCTACACCTTC
TRBV20-1	16	TRBD1	TRBJ1-5	few	CSAKVLDRGLKGPQHF	TGCAGTGCGAAGGTCCTGGACAGGGGTTTAAAAGGGCCCCAGCATTTT
TRBV13	12	-	TRBJ1-4	-	CASRGEDEKLFF	TGTGCCAGCAGAGGGGAAGATGAAAAACTGTTTTTT
TRBV4-3	14	-	TRBJ2-5	-	CASSQDLLRETQYF	TGCGCCAGCAGCCAAGATCTTCTAAGGGAGACCCAGTACTTC
TRBV29-1	14	TRBD1	TRBJ2-5	-	CSVERTGTGETQYF	TGCAGCGTTGAAAGGACAGGGACGGGAGAGACCCAGTACTTC
TRBV28	12	-	TRBJ2-5	many	CATRTDQETQYF	TGTGCCACCCGGACGGACCAAGAGACCCAGTACTTC
TRBV24-1	16	TRBD2	TRBJ2-1	few	CATSRLAGGTPNEQFF	TGTGCCACCAGTAGGCTAGCGGGGGGCACCCCCAATGAGCAGTTCTTC
TRBV5-5	16	-	TRBJ1-1	many	CASSPHGGNPNTEAFF	TGTGCCAGCAGCCCCCACGGGGGGAACCCGAACACTGAAGCTTTCTTT
TRBV3-1	15	-	TRBJ1-5	many	CASSQDGRGRWPQHF	TGTGCCAGCAGCCAAGATGGGAGGGGAAGATGGCCCCAGCATTTT
TRBV29-1	13	TRBD1	TRBJ2-2	many	CSVRQGAAGELFF	TGCAGCGTCAGACAGGGTGCTGCCGGGGAGCTGTTTTTT
TRBV15	13	-	TRBJ1-5	few	CATSRGQSQPQHF	TGTGCCACCAGCAGAGGTCAATCCCAGCCCCAGCATTTT
TRBV4-3	14	-	TRBJ2-4	-	CASSQGQGGSIQYF	TGCGCCAGCAGCCAAGGTCAGGGTGGTTCCATTCAGTACTTC
TRBV5-8	12	-	TRBJ1-1	many	CASGHLNTEAFF	TGTGCCAGCGGGCACTTGAACACTGAAGCTTTCTTT
TRBV5-5	15	-	TRBJ2-3	once	CASSLEWWGADTQYF	TGTGCCAGCAGCTTGGAGTGGTGGGGGGCAGATACGCAGTATTTT
TRBV18	13	-	TRBJ2-7	-	CATSTDTGYEQYF	TGTGCCACCTCAACCGACACAGGGTACGAGCAGTACTTC
TRBV6-4	15	-	TRBJ2-1	many	CASSDEDISYNEQFF	TGTGCCAGCAGTGACGAGGATATCTCCTACAATGAGCAGTTCTTC
TRBV10-3	16	-	TRBJ2-5	-	CAISEYRVGSQETQYF	TGTGCCATCAGTGAATATAGGGTGGGCTCTCAAGAGACCCAGTACTTC
TRBV29-1	14	-	TRBJ2-3	few	CSVERVASTDTQYF	TGCAGCGTTGAAAGGGTGGCTAGCACAGATACGCAGTATTTT
TRBV6-1	16	TRBD1	TRBJ2-1	many	CASTPAPSTGYNEQFF	TGTGCCAGCACCCCAGCGCCCTCGACAGGGTACAATGAGCAGTTCTTC
TRBV12-3/TRBV12-4	15	TRBD2	TRBJ2-3	few	CASSLGGVGTDTQYF	TGTGCCAGCTCTCTGGGGGGGGTAGGCACAGATACGCAGTATTTT
TRBV9	16	TRBD2	TRBJ2-3	-	CASSVGLAGGTDTQYF	TGTGCCAGCAGCGTTGGACTAGCGGGGGGAACAGATACGCAGTATTTT
TRBV11-2	17	TRBD1	TRBJ2-3	-	CASRGYRGQGSTDTQYF	TGTGCCAGCAGGGGGTACCGCGGACAGGGAAGCACAGATACGCAGTATTTT
TRBV24-1	18	-	TRBJ2-6	few	CATSEGGGHLSGANVLTF	TGTGCCACCAGTGAGGGAGGGGGCCACCTCTCTGGGGCCAACGTCCTGACTTTC
TRBV2	13	TRBD2	TRBJ2-1	many	CASSDRTRDEQFF	TGTGCCAGCAGTGACAGGACTAGAGATGAGCAGTTCTTC
TRBV3-1	16	TRBD2	TRBJ2-1	-	CASSREPGLAGEEQFF	TGTGCCAGCAGCCGGGAACCGGGACTAGCGGGGGAAGAGCAGTTCTTC
TRBV20-1	13	-	TRBJ2-3	-	CSARHGSRDTQYF	TGCAGTGCTAGACACGGGAGTCGGGATACGCAGTATTTT
TRBV29-1	15	TRBD2	TRBJ2-1	many	CSVALAGGSYNEQFF	TGCAGCGTCGCCCTAGCGGGGGGCTCCTACAATGAGCAGTTCTTC
TRBV11-2	18	TRBD1	TRBJ1-4	-	CASSLGDRGRMGDEKLFF	TGTGCCAGCAGCTTAGGGGACAGGGGGCGCATGGGAGATGAAAAACTGTTTTTT
TRBV6-5	19	TRBD1	TRBJ2-5	few	CASSSPYGATGGERETQYF	TGTGCCAGCAGTTCCCCTTACGGCGCGACAGGGGGTGAGCGGGAGACCCAGTACTTC
TRBV4-2	14	TRBD1	TRBJ1-2	-	CASSPFDRAYGYTF	TGTGCCAGCAGCCCCTTCGACAGGGCGTACGGCTACACCTTC
TRBV7-3	15	-	TRBJ2-3	-	CASSLQGTSWDTQYF	TGTGCCAGCAGCTTACAGGGGACGTCTTGGGATACGCAGTATTTT
TRBV28	16	-	TRBJ2-6	many	CASSFPRSSGANVLTF	TGTGCCAGCAGTTTCCCCCGCAGCTCTGGGGCCAACGTCCTGACTTTC
TRBV20-1	11	-	TRBJ1-1	-	CSASEGRKAFF	TGCAGTGCTAGTGAGGGGAGAAAAGCTTTCTTT
TRBV20-1	13	TRBD2	TRBJ2-5	-	CSATGTSVETQYF	TGCAGTGCCACCGGGACTAGCGTGGAGACCCAGTACTTC
TRBV19	13	-	TRBJ1-1	-	CASRNDRFLEAFF	TGTGCCAGCCGAAATGACAGGTTCCTAGAAGCTTTCTTT
TRBV6-5	17	TRBD1	TRBJ2-1	-	CASSFRLPGQGAREQFF	TGTGCCAGCAGTTTCAGACTTCCGGGACAGGGAGCGAGGGAGCAGTTCTTC
TRBV7-2	14	-	TRBJ2-4	-	CASSFGSTANIQYF	TGTGCCAGCAGCTTTGGTTCGACAGCAAACATTCAGTACTTC
TRBV7-2	16	-	TRBJ2-3	-	CASSLAPGVGLDTQYF	TGTGCCAGCAGCTTAGCGCCGGGGGTGGGCCTAGATACGCAGTATTTT
TRBV3-1	15	TRBD2	TRBJ2-5	many	CASSHPSGEEETQYF	TGTGCCAGCAGCCACCCGAGCGGGGAAGAAGAGACCCAGTACTTC
TRBV4-3	14	-	TRBJ2-7	few	CASSLRPEINEQYF	TGCGCCAGCAGCCTCCGGCCTGAAATTAACGAGCAGTACTTC
TRBV29-1	16	TRBD1	TRBJ1-5	-	CSVCNRGGYSNQPQHF	TGCAGCGTTTGCAACAGGGGGGGATATAGCAATCAGCCCCAGCATTTT
TRBV24-1	12	-	TRBJ2-3	few	CAVRSAGDTQYF	TGTGCCGTCCGGTCGGCGGGAGATACGCAGTATTTT
TRBV12-3/TRBV12-4	15	-	TRBJ2-3	many	CASSFWGRIMDTQYF	TGTGCCAGCAGTTTCTGGGGGCGAATCATGGATACGCAGTATTTT
TRBV12-3/TRBV12-4	16	TRBD1	TRBJ1-5	-	CASSLGGRGSRQPQHF	TGTGCCAGCAGTTTAGGTGGCAGGGGGTCGCGTCAGCCCCAGCATTTT